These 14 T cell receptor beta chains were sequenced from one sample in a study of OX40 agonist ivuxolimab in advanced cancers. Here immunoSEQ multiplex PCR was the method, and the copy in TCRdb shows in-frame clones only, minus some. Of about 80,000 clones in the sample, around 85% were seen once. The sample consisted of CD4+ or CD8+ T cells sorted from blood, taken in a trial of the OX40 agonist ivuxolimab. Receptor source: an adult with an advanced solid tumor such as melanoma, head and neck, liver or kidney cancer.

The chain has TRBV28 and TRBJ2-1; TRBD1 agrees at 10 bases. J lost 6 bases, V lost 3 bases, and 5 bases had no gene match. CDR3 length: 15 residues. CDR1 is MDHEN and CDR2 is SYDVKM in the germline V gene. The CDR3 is CASSFKTGGLNEQFF. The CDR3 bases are TGTGCCAGCAGTTTTAAGACAGGGGGCCTCAATGAGCAGTTCTTC.

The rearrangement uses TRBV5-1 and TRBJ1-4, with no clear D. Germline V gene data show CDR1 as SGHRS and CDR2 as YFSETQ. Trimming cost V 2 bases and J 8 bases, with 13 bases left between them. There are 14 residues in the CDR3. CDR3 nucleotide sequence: TGCGCCAGCAGCTTCTGGGGAGGTGAGGAAAAACTGTTTTTT. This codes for CASSFWGGEEKLFF.

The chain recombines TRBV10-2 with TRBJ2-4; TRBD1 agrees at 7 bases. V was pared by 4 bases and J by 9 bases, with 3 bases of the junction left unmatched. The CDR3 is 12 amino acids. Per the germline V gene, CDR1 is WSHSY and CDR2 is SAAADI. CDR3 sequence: CASSGQGAIQYF. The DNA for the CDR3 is TGCGCCAGCAGTGGACAGGGTGCCATTCAGTACTTC.

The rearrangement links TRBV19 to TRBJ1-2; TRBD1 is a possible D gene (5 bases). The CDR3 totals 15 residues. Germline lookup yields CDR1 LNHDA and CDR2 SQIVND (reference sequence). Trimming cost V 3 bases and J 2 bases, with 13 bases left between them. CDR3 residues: CASSMGRKPNYGYTF. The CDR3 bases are TGTGCCAGTAGTATGGGACGGAAACCAAACTATGGCTACACCTTC.

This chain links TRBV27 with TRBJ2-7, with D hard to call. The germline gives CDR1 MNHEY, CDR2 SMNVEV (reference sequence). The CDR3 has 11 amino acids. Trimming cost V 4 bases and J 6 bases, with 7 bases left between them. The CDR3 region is CASSWGGEQYF. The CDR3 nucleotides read TGTGCCAGCAGTTGGGGTGGCGAGCAGTACTTC.

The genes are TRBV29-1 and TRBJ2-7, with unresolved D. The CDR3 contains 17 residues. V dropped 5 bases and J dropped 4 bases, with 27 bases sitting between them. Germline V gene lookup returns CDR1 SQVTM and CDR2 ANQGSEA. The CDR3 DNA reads TGCAGCGTTCGATTCGTACCGGGTCCAACATTACTTTACGAGCAGTACTTC. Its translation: CSVRFVPGPTLLYEQYF.

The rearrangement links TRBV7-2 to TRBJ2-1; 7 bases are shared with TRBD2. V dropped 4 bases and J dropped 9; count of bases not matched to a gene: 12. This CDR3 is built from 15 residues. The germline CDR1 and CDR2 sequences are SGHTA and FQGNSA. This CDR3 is CASSSTREQVLEQFF. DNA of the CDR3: TGTGCCAGCAGCTCCACGCGGGAGCAAGTTCTTGAGCAGTTCTTC.

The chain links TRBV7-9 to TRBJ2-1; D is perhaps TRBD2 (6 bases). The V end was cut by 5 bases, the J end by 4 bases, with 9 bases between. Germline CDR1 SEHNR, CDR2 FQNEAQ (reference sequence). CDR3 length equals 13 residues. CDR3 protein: CASSAGLYNEQFF. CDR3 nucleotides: TGTGCCAGCAGCGCGGGACTGTACAATGAGCAGTTCTTC. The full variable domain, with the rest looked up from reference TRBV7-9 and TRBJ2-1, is DTGVSQNPRHKITKRGQNVTFRCDPISEHNRLYWYRQTLGQGPEFLTYFQNEAQLEKSRLLSDRFSAERPKGSFSTLEIQRTEQGDSAMYLCASSAGLYNEQFFGPGTRLTVL.

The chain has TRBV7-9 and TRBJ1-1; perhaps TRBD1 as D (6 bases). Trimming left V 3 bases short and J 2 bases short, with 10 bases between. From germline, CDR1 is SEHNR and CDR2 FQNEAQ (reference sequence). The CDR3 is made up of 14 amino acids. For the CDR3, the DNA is TGTGCCAGCAGCTTTACAGGGCGCAACACTGAAGCTTTCTTT. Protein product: CASSFTGRNTEAFF.

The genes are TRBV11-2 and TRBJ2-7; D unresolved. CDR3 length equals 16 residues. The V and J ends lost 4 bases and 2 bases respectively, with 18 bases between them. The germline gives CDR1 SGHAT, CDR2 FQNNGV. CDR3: CASSSDPVGLTYEQYF. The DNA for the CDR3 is TGTGCCAGCAGCTCAGACCCGGTCGGCTTAACCTACGAGCAGTACTTC. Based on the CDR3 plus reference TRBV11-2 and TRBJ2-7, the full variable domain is EAGVAQSPRYKIIEKRQSVAFWCNPISGHATLYWYQQILGQGPKLLIQFQNNGVVDDSQLPKDRFSAERLKGVDSTLKIQPAKLEDSAVYLCASSSDPVGLTYEQYFGPGTRLTVT.

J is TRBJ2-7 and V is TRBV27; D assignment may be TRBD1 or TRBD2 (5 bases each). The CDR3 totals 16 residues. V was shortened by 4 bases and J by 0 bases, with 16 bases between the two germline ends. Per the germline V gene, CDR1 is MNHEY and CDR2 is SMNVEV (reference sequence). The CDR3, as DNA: TGTGCCAGCAGTTCCCGCCGGGACCGAAACTCCTACGAGCAGTACTTC. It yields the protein CASSSRRDRNSYEQYF.

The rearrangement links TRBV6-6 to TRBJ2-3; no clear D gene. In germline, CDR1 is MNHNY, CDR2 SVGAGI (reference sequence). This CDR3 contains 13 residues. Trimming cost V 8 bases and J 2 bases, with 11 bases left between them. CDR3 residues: CASLRLLTDTQYF. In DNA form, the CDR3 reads TGTGCCAGCTTGCGTCTACTCACAGATACGCAGTATTTT.

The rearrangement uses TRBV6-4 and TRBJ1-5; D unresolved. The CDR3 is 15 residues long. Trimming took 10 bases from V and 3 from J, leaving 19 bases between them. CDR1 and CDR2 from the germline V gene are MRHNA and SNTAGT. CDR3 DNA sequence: TGTGCCATCACCCCGGAAAGGTTTAACAATCAGCCCCAGCATTTT. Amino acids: CAITPERFNNQPQHF.

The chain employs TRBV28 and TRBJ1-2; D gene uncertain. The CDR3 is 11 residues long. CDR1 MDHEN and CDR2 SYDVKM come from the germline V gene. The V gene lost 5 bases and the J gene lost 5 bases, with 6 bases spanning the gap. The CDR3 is CASSRNYGYTF. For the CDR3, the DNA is TGTGCCAGCAGTCGAAATTATGGCTACACCTTC.